This TCR beta chain is from a study of cytomegalovirus exposure and HLA in healthy donors. The PCR ran on 60 Vbeta and 13 Jbeta primers. The table came from immunoSEQ multiplex PCR; TCRdb's copy has only in-frame clones and leaves some out. The sample lists 120,000 to 150,000 clones, over 65% occurring once. To note about this clone: Antigen unknown.

Per germline, CDR1 SQVTM and CDR2 ANQGSEA. The CDR3 runs to 12 residues. Trimming removed 2 bases at V and 5 bases at J, with 9 bases between. Study outcomes and limitations: It was assumed in the presence/absence analyses that sequencing depth was roughly uniform across donors.

The sequenced material came from PBMCs. V and J are TRBV29-1 and TRBJ2-5; D possibly corresponds to TRBD1 (5 bases). This receptor was identified in a male donor in good health and CMV-seronegative. In DNA, the CDR3 is TGCAGCGTTGAACAGGGCCCGGAGACCCAGTACTTC. Its translation: CSVEQGPETQYF.